These 6 T cell receptor beta chains share one sample of origin, sequenced in a study of blood T cell repertoires in COVID-19. The data were produced by immunoSEQ multiplex PCR, yet TCRdb's version contains in-frame clones alone and is incomplete. The sample lists approximately 500,000 clones, less than 90% occurring once. The sample consisted of peripheral blood. The receptors here all came from a woman between 45 and 65 years old with COVID-19, enrolled during active disease.

The chain has TRBV2 and TRBJ2-2, with D possibly being TRBD2 (6 bases). V was trimmed by 4 bases and J by 5 bases, leaving 11 bases between them. This CDR3 is 14 amino acids long. Per the germline V gene, CDR1 is SNHLY and CDR2 is FYNNEI. This CDR3 reads CASSGLEGTGELFF. Here the CDR3 DNA reads TGTGCCAGCAGTGGATTGGAGGGGACCGGGGAGCTGTTTTTT. The entire variable domain, with the rest obtained from reference TRBV2 and TRBJ2-2, is as follows: EPEVTQTPSHQVTQMGQEVILRCVPISNHLYFYWYRQILGQKVEFLVSFYNNEISEKSEIFDDQFSVERPDGSNFTLKIRSTKLEDSAMYFCASSGLEGTGELFFGEGSRLTVL.

The V gene is TRBV6-5, the J gene TRBJ1-1, with 7 bases lining up with TRBD1. Germline CDR1 MNHEY, CDR2 SVGAGI. The J segment lost 10 bases and the V segment lost 11 bases, leaving 19 bases of the junction unmatched. There are 14 residues in the CDR3. The CDR3 protein is CAVITPTGSVVAFF. The DNA for the CDR3 is TGTGCCGTTATTACCCCGACAGGGAGCGTAGTAGCTTTCTTT.

The J gene is TRBJ1-2, the V gene TRBV19; a possible D gene is TRBD1 (5 bases). Per germline, CDR1 LNHDA and CDR2 SQIVND (reference sequence). The CDR3 runs 14 residues. With 10 bases removed from V and 1 base from J, the gap between germline ends came to 16 bases. This CDR3 reads CATLPQGLNYGYTF. The CDR3 DNA reads TGTGCCACTCTTCCCCAGGGCCTTAACTATGGCTACACCTTC.

CDR3 nucleotide sequence: TGCGCCAGCAGCTTGCAACCAGGGACAACAGGAAACACCATATATTTT. Translating it yields CASSLQPGTTGNTIYF. The chain links TRBV5-1 to TRBJ1-3; D perhaps matches TRBD1 (6 bases). CDR3 size: 16 residues. CDR1 and CDR2 (germline): SGHRS, YFSETQ. V gave up 1 base and J gave up 4 bases, with 15 bases separating them.

This rearrangement joins TRBV13 to TRBJ1-1; D might be TRBD1 (5 bases). Trimming took off 5 bases at V and 4 bases at J, with 11 bases between the two ends. The CDR3 totals 13 residues. The germline CDR1 and CDR2 sequences are PRHDT and FYEKMQ (reference sequence). The DNA for the CDR3 is TGTGCCAGCAGCCTCCGGGGGGGCACTGAAGCTTTCTTT. This translates into CASSLRGGTEAFF.

This chain joins TRBV19 and TRBJ2-7; 7 positions match TRBD1. Trimming took 5 bases from V and 3 from J; bases not matched to a gene: 4. CDR3 size: 13 residues. CDR1 is LNHDA and CDR2 is SQIVND in the germline V gene (reference sequence). DNA for the CDR3: TGTGCCAGTAGTGCGACAGGGTTCTACGAGCAGTACTTC. Protein sequence: CASSATGFYEQYF.